There are many counts of the clone carrying this T cell receptor beta chain. This specimen belongs to a study of T-cell reconstitution after alpha-beta-depleted transplantation in children. Preparing the TCRbeta library involved the use of unique molecular identifiers. TCRdb passed the PCR reads through MiXCR, listing each CDR3 protein once. The data hold a few hundred thousand distinct CDR3 sequences, with 20% observed a single time. The V gene lost 1 base and the J gene lost 2 bases, with 10 bases spanning the gap. The V gene's germline CDR1 is DFQATT and CDR2 SNEGSKA (reference sequence). The CDR3 spans 14 residues.

This clonotype was obtained from a human donor who donated a stem cell graft to a child with acute myeloid leukemia. The material sequenced was PBMCs from the stem cell graft donor, taken from the stem cell graft. V is TRBV20-1 and J is TRBJ2-3; D unclear. The CDR3 spells CSARGADHTDTQYF. CDR3 bases: TGCAGTGCTAGAGGGGCAGACCACACAGATACGCAGTATTTT.